The 28 T cell receptor beta chains given below trace back to one sample, sequenced in a study of T cells in Graves' hyperthyroidism and ophthalmopathy. There were TCR beta CDR3 regions amplified from RNA transcripts. A set of HTBI primers served as the primers for a first-round RT-PCR of the TCR CDR3. MiXCR, applied by TCRdb to the multiplex PCR reads, yields one record per CDR3 protein. The table lists about 720,000 distinct CDR3 sequences, 18% of them singletons, with approximately 16% in the top ten. The specimen sequenced was blood. These receptor sequences come from a woman in her forties or fifties with Graves' hyperthyroidism that later progressed to Graves' ophthalmopathy.

This clonotype was picked up many times. The V call is TRBV7-2, the J call TRBJ1-1; D is possibly TRBD1 (6 bases). Per the germline V gene, CDR1 is SGHTA and CDR2 is FQGNSA. The CDR3 has 14 amino acids. Trimming removed 5 bases from V and 2 bases from J, with 12 bases in between. This chain's CDR3 is CASSLTGFNTEAFF. DNA for the CDR3: TGTGCCAGCAGCCTAACAGGGTTTAACACTGAAGCTTTCTTT. Filled out from reference TRBV7-2 and TRBJ1-1, the complete variable domain reads GAGVSQSPSNKVTEKGKDVELRCDPISGHTALYWYRQSLGQGLEFLIYFQGNSAPDKSGLPSDRFSAERTGGSVSTLTIQRTQQEDSAVYLCASSLTGFNTEAFFGQGTRLTVV.

Comment on this clonotype: A much larger clone is a single base away; this may be a read error. The V call is TRBV15, the J call TRBJ2-7; 7 positions match TRBD1. In germline, CDR1 is LNHNV, CDR2 YYDKDF (reference sequence). CDR3 length equals 14 residues. The CDR3 DNA reads as TGTGCCACCAGCGACAGGGACGGCTACTACGAGCAGTGCTTC. Translating gives CATSDRDGYYEQCF.

The V gene is TRBV10-3, the J gene TRBJ1-6; D not certain. Germline V CDR1 and CDR2: ENHRY, SYGVKD. The CDR3 covers 15 residues. The V end was cut by 6 bases, the J end by 8 bases, with 17 bases between. CDR3 nucleotide sequence: TGTGCCATCAGCAACACTGAGGGCGGGGATTCACCCCTCCACTTT. This translates into CAISNTEGGDSPLHF.

The chain carries TRBV24-1 and TRBJ1-5; D gene unclear. Germline V gene data show CDR1 as KGHDR and CDR2 as SFDVKD. The CDR3 is made up of 12 amino acids. With 2 bases removed from V and 9 bases from J, the gap between germline ends came to 7 bases. Here the CDR3 reads CATSDSRGPQHF. DNA of the CDR3: TGTGCCACCAGTGATTCGCGGGGGCCCCAGCATTTT.

This clonotype was seen a handful of times. The chain uses TRBV5-5 and TRBJ1-6; a possible D gene is TRBD1 (6 bases). The CDR3 loop spans 15 amino acids. Looked up from germline, CDR1 is SGHKS and CDR2 is YYEKEE (reference sequence). Trimming took 3 bases from V and 4 from J, leaving 11 bases between them. This CDR3 reads CASSSPDRYNSPLHF. The DNA of the CDR3 is TGTGCCAGCAGCTCCCCGGACAGATATAATTCACCCCTCCACTTT.

This clonotype occurred a few times. The chain has TRBV4-1 and TRBJ2-6, with D perhaps given as TRBD1 or TRBD2 (5 bases each). Trimming cost V 1 base and J 4 bases, with 14 bases left between them. Germline CDR1 MGHRA, CDR2 YSYEKL. The CDR3 is 17 amino acids. CDR3 sequence: CASSQVGDPGGANVLTF. CDR3 bases: TGCGCCAGCAGCCAAGTCGGGGACCCGGGAGGGGCCAACGTCCTGACTTTC.

This clonotype was found many times. The chain has TRBV20-1 and TRBJ1-5, with 9 bases aligning to TRBD1. In germline, CDR1 is DFQATT, CDR2 SNEGSKA (reference sequence). CDR3 size: 15 residues. V gave up 3 bases and J gave up 2 bases; unmatched junction bases: 5. CDR3 coding DNA: TGCAGTGCTAGGACGACAGGGGGACGCAATCAGCCCCAGCATTTT. Translated: CSARTTGGRNQPQHF.

Many counts were recorded for this clonotype. The chain recombines TRBV11-1 with TRBJ1-2; D might be TRBD1 (5 bases). Trimming took off 6 bases at V and 4 bases at J, with 15 bases between the two ends. CDR1 SGHAT and CDR2 FQDESV come from the germline V gene (reference sequence). The CDR3 totals 14 residues. The CDR3 here is CASSPGPVSYGYTF. CDR3 DNA sequence: TGTGCCAGCAGTCCGGGACCGGTGAGCTATGGCTACACCTTC.

This clonotype was picked up many times. The gene calls are TRBV20-1 and TRBJ1-1, with 8 bases that match TRBD1. This CDR3 is built from 14 residues. V dropped 5 bases and J dropped 3; count of bases not matched to a gene: 8. In germline, CDR1 is DFQATT, CDR2 SNEGSKA (reference sequence). The CDR3 sequence is CSAGDRRPDTEAFF. The CDR3 DNA reads TGCAGTGCTGGGGACAGGAGGCCGGACACTGAAGCTTTCTTT.

This clonotype was observed many times. The V call is TRBV2, the J call TRBJ1-1; no definite D call. Germline lookup yields CDR1 SNHLY and CDR2 FYNNEI. The CDR3 contains 13 residues. Trimming took 3 bases from V and 3 from J, leaving 8 bases between them. The CDR3 loop is CASSDTPYTEAFF. The CDR3, as DNA: TGTGCCAGCAGTGATACCCCCTACACTGAAGCTTTCTTT. The whole variable domain, remainder taken from reference TRBV2 and TRBJ1-1, is EPEVTQTPSHQVTQMGQEVILRCVPISNHLYFYWYRQILGQKVEFLVSFYNNEISEKSEIFDDQFSVERPDGSNFTLKIRSTKLEDSAMYFCASSDTPYTEAFFGQGTRLTVV.

Comment on this clonotype: This may be a read error: a much more frequent sequence differs by one nucleotide. The chain links TRBV30 to TRBJ2-7; 12 bases map to TRBD1. This CDR3 contains 12 residues. The germline CDR1 and CDR2 sequences are GTSNPN and SVGIG (reference sequence). Trimming took 6 bases from V and 6 from J; bases not matched to a gene: 3. As DNA, the CDR3 is TGTGCCTGCGCGGGACAGGGGGCCGAGCAGTACTTC. It translates to CACAGQGAEQYF.

In this sample, this clonotype turned up a few times. The chain carries TRBV5-5 and TRBJ2-5; D gene uncertain. Trimming cost V 2 bases and J 1 base, with 12 bases left between them. The CDR3 is 15 residues long. Germline V gene lookup returns CDR1 SGHKS and CDR2 YYEKEE (reference sequence). CDR3 loop: CASSLTDKFQETQYF. CDR3 DNA sequence: TGTGCCAGCAGCTTAACAGACAAATTCCAAGAGACCCAGTACTTC.

This rearrangement joins TRBV19 to TRBJ1-2, with TRBD1 identical over 8 bases. The CDR3 length is 14 residues. The trim removed 4 bases at V and 6 bases at J, leaving 7 bases unmatched. Germline loops: CDR1 LNHDA, CDR2 SQIVND (reference sequence). The CDR3 nucleotides read TGTGCCAGTAGTACCTCCCCAGGGGGCGATGGCTACACCTTC. Translating it yields CASSTSPGGDGYTF.

This rearrangement joins TRBV20-1 to TRBJ2-3; TRBD1 matches at 8 bases. After removal of 0 bases from V and 1 base from J, the junction contained 9 bases not matched to a gene. The CDR3 extends over 17 amino acids. Germline V gives CDR1 DFQATT, CDR2 SNEGSKA (reference sequence). This CDR3 reads CSARDLRTGLGTDTQYF. The CDR3 region has the DNA TGCAGTGCTAGAGATCTAAGGACAGGGCTTGGCACAGATACGCAGTATTTT.

This clonotype has at least ten counts. In nucleotides, the CDR3 is TGTGCCGAGAGCCCCCAGAACACTGAAGCTTTCTTT. It encodes CAESPQNTEAFF. V and J are TRBV30 and TRBJ1-1; no reliable D call. Deletions cut 8 bases from V and 1 base from J, with 11 bases between. The CDR3 consists of 12 residues. Germline CDR1 and CDR2: GTSNPN and SVGIG (reference sequence).

This clonotype has a count of ten or more. The rearrangement uses TRBV7-6 and TRBJ2-1; the match to TRBD2 covers 7 bases. The trim removed 4 bases at V and 4 bases at J, leaving 7 bases unmatched. Germline lookup yields CDR1 SGHVS and CDR2 FNYEAQ. The CDR3 consists of 15 residues. The CDR3: CASSSPGLLYNEQFF. In nucleotides, the CDR3 is TGTGCCAGCAGCTCACCGGGACTACTATACAATGAGCAGTTCTTC. Together with reference TRBV7-6 and TRBJ2-1, the CDR3 gives the full variable domain: GAGVSQSPRYKVTKRGQDVALRCDPISGHVSLYWYRQALGQGPEFLTYFNYEAQQDKSGLPNDRFSAERPEGSISTLTIQRTEQRDSAMYRCASSSPGLLYNEQFFGPGTRLTVL.

This clonotype has ten or more counts. The rearrangement joins TRBV7-9 to TRBJ2-3; TRBD2 is a possible D gene (5 bases). Trimming took 5 bases from V and 1 from J, leaving 16 bases between them. The CDR3 has 16 residues. Germline V gene data show CDR1 as SEHNR and CDR2 as FQNEAQ (reference sequence). The CDR3 DNA follows: TGTGCCAGCAGCGTAGGGAGCGCGTTAGGCACAGATACGCAGTATTTT. Its translation: CASSVGSALGTDTQYF.

This clonotype was counted ten times or more. V usage is TRBV18 and J usage is TRBJ1-5, with TRBD1 as a possible D gene (5 bases). V was cut by 3 bases and J by 9 bases, with 15 bases left in between. In germline, CDR1 is KGHSH, CDR2 LQKENI. The CDR3 totals 14 residues. The CDR3 reads CASSPLGPQSPQHF. CDR3 in DNA: TGTGCCAGCTCACCGTTGGGGCCTCAATCGCCCCAGCATTTT.

The chain carries TRBV20-1 and TRBJ2-5; TRBD1 matches 7 bases. The J segment lost 4 bases and the V segment lost 4 bases, leaving 12 bases of the junction unmatched. Germline CDR1 DFQATT, CDR2 SNEGSKA (reference sequence). CDR3 length equals 15 residues. The DNA for the CDR3 is TGCAGTGCTACACACGACAGGGACACTGGAGAGACCCAGTACTTC. This translates into CSATHDRDTGETQYF.

J is TRBJ1-1 and V is TRBV5-1; maybe TRBD1 (6 bases). CDR3 size: 15 residues. V lost 6 bases, J lost 0 bases, and 15 bases lay in between. CDR1 and CDR2 (germline): SGHRS, YFSETQ. The CDR3 DNA reads TGCGCCAGCATCCAGGACGGACAGATGAACACTGAAGCTTTCTTT. Translation gives CASIQDGQMNTEAFF.

This clonotype was seen many times. J is TRBJ1-1 and V is TRBV20-1; tentatively, D is TRBD1 (6 bases). The CDR3 loop spans 11 amino acids. V shed 5 bases and J shed 7 bases, with 11 bases lying between them. Germline loops: CDR1 DFQATT, CDR2 SNEGSKA (reference sequence). CDR3 residues: CSAPDRREAFF. The CDR3 coding sequence is TGCAGTGCTCCTGACAGGCGTGAAGCTTTCTTT.

This clonotype was detected ten times or more. This chain joins TRBV30 and TRBJ1-1; tentative D call: TRBD1 (5 bases). Trimming pared 8 bases from V and 2 bases from J, leaving 15 bases between. The CDR3 consists of 13 residues. Per germline, CDR1 GTSNPN and CDR2 SVGIG (reference sequence). Written as DNA, the CDR3 is TGTGCCCGACTGGGACGGGGAAACACTGAAGCTTTCTTT. It translates to CARLGRGNTEAFF.

This clonotype was detected only a few times. This chain joins TRBV20-1 and TRBJ1-5; the match to TRBD1 covers 7 bases. The CDR3 is made up of 15 amino acids. V shed 4 bases, J shed 6 bases, and the junction held 12 bases outside the gene matches. Germline CDR1 reads DFQATT; CDR2 reads SNEGSKA (reference sequence). CDR3 DNA sequence: TGCAGTGCTACGGGACAGTCGGCGTCACGTCAGCCCCAGCATTTT. Residues: CSATGQSASRQPQHF.

The chain carries TRBV6-1 and TRBJ2-7; 10 nucleotides align to TRBD1. Trimming took 7 bases from V and 3 from J; bases not matched to a gene: 6. CDR1 and CDR2 from the germline V gene are MNHNS and SASEGT. CDR3 length equals 14 residues. The CDR3 protein is CASTLGTGDYEQYF. DNA of the CDR3: TGTGCCAGCACTCTGGGGACAGGGGACTACGAGCAGTACTTC.

This clonotype appeared many times. V usage is TRBV7-3 and J usage is TRBJ2-7, with a possible D match to TRBD2 (5 bases). V was shortened by 4 bases and J by 3 bases, with 16 bases between the two germline ends. CDR3 length: 15 residues. The germline gives CDR1 SGHTA, CDR2 FQGTGA. CDR3 residues: CASSSITLRGYEQYF. CDR3 bases: TGTGCCAGCAGCTCAATAACTCTTCGGGGCTACGAGCAGTACTTC.

This clonotype appeared many times. CDR3: CASSPDPTDTQYF. CDR3 nucleotide sequence: TGCGCCAGCAGCCCCGACCCCACAGATACGCAGTATTTT. This chain connects TRBV5-1 to TRBJ2-3; no reliable D call. Germline-derived CDR1 and CDR2 are SGHRS and YFSETQ. V lost 4 bases and J 2 bases, leaving 8 bases between the germline ends. The CDR3 sequence is 13 residues long. The complete variable domain, with remaining parts taken from reference TRBV5-1 and TRBJ2-3, reads KAGVTQTPRYLIKTRGQQVTLSCSPISGHRSVSWYQQTPGQGLQFLFEYFSETQRNKGNFPGRFSGRQFSNSRSEMNVSTLELGDSALYLCASSPDPTDTQYFGPGTRLTVL.

This chain uses TRBV14 with TRBJ1-1, with 7 bases fitting TRBD1. Trimming cost V 0 bases and J 6 bases; bases outside gene matches: 7. The CDR3 extends over 15 amino acids. CDR1 is SGHDN and CDR2 is FVKESK in the germline V gene. The CDR3 spells CASSQDGTAFSEAFF. The CDR3 DNA reads as TGTGCCAGCAGCCAAGATGGGACAGCGTTCTCTGAAGCTTTCTTT.

This clonotype was observed at least ten times. The chain is built from TRBV6-1 and TRBJ2-1; 8 bases agree with TRBD2. Trimming at V came to 8 bases and at J to 7 bases, leaving 10 bases not matched to a gene. Germline V CDR1 and CDR2: MNHNS, SASEGT. This CDR3 contains 14 residues. The CDR3 is CASAPSSGGNEQFF. The CDR3 DNA reads TGTGCCAGCGCGCCTTCGAGCGGGGGAAATGAGCAGTTCTTC.